This T cell receptor beta chain was found in a study of T cell repertoires in cytomegalovirus infection. Notes on this clonotype: Its cognate antigen is unknown.

Using its own MiXCR run on the reads, TCRdb lists one record per CDR3 protein. Of approximately 990,000 distinct CDR3 sequences in the sample, about a third were seen once. The CDR3 has 14 residues. Trimming left V 0 bases short and J 7 bases short, with 9 bases between. The germline V gene encodes CDR1 MNHEY and CDR2 SVGAGI. The receptor's source is a human donor in good health (CMV status not recorded). Some clones in this sample may be carry-over from other donors' samples. This chain uses TRBV6-5 with TRBJ2-2, with D maybe TRBD1 (5 bases). The material was cultured CD8+ T cells from PBMCs, obtained from culture after CMV antigen stimulation. The CDR3 here is CASSYSGAGGELFF. The DNA for the CDR3 is TGTGCCAGCAGTTACTCAGGGGCTGGCGGGGAGCTGTTTTTT.